One and the same sample provided the 20 T cell receptor beta chains below, sequenced in a study of blood T cell repertoires in COVID-19. Assay used: immunoSEQ multiplex PCR; TCRdb lists only in-frame clones, some missing. The top ten hold approximately 2.9% of the sample, which has under 400,000 clones, under 90% seen once. The sequenced sample consisted of peripheral blood. These receptors came from a woman aged 30 to 39 with COVID-19, enrolled during active disease.

The chain combines TRBV19 with TRBJ1-1; weak D call: TRBD1 (5 bases). In germline, CDR1 is LNHDA, CDR2 SQIVND (reference sequence). Trimming cost V 8 bases and J 7 bases, with 17 bases left between them. This CDR3 is built from 13 residues. Here the CDR3 reads CASSRRDAVEAFF. In DNA, the CDR3 is TGTGCCAGTTCCCGCAGGGATGCGGTTGAAGCTTTCTTT.

This chain uses TRBV3-1 (or the pseudogene TRBV3-2) with TRBJ1-1; TRBD1 is a possible D gene (5 bases). Germline V lookup: CDR1 LGHDT, CDR2 YNNKEL (reference sequence). Trimming removed 1 base at V and 4 bases at J, with 10 bases between. This CDR3 is built from 14 residues. Written as DNA, the CDR3 is TGTGCCAGCAGCCAAGGGAGGGGAAGCACTGAAGCTTTCTTT. It is translated as CASSQGRGSTEAFF.

The gene calls are TRBV19 and TRBJ2-7; a weak D match, TRBD2 (5 bases). Trimming took 6 bases from V and 6 from J, leaving 21 bases between them. Germline CDR1 reads LNHDA; CDR2 reads SQIVND (reference sequence). This CDR3 comprises 15 residues. The CDR3 protein is CASRDPGRLRGEQYF. The CDR3 DNA is TGTGCCAGTAGGGACCCTGGACGGCTTCGGGGCGAGCAGTACTTC.

The V gene is TRBV9, the J gene TRBJ2-5; tentatively, D is TRBD2 (6 bases). V was shortened by 2 bases and J by 0 bases, with 14 bases between the two germline ends. Germline CDR1 and CDR2: SGDLS and YYNGEE. The CDR3 length is 16 residues. This CDR3 reads CASSVGLAEYQETQYF. The CDR3, as DNA: TGTGCCAGCAGCGTGGGGTTAGCGGAATACCAAGAGACCCAGTACTTC.

The chain carries TRBV5-4 and TRBJ2-3; 10 nucleotides match TRBD1. Unmatched junction bases numbered 4, after V lost 4 bases and J lost 2 bases. This CDR3 has 15 residues. The germline V gene has CDR1 SGHNT and CDR2 YYREEE (reference sequence). For the CDR3, the DNA is TGTGCCAGCAGCAGGGACAGGGGCCACACAGATACGCAGTATTTT. It specifies CASSRDRGHTDTQYF.

The rearrangement uses TRBV5-1 and TRBJ2-1; D is uncertain. V was clipped by 5 bases and J by 0 bases, with 3 bases between them. CDR3 length: 12 amino acids. Per the germline V gene, CDR1 is SGHRS and CDR2 is YFSETQ. The CDR3 nucleotides read TGCGCCAGCAGGGCCTCCTACAATGAGCAGTTCTTC. It translates to CASRASYNEQFF.

This rearrangement joins TRBV30 to TRBJ2-7, with a weak D call TRBD2 (6 bases). Germline V gives CDR1 GTSNPN, CDR2 SVGIG (reference sequence). Trimming pared 0 bases from V and 5 bases from J, leaving 23 bases between. The CDR3 is 17 amino acids. The DNA of the CDR3 is TGTGCCTGGAGTGTACTAGGAGGGAGGTACCCACCCCACGAGCAGTACTTC. It yields the protein CAWSVLGGRYPPHEQYF.

This clone came up once. The rearrangement links TRBV7-7 to TRBJ2-3; 9 bases line up with TRBD2. The germline V gene has CDR1 SSHAT and CDR2 FNYEAQ (reference sequence). V was clipped by 5 bases and J by 0 bases; unmatched bases: 6. The CDR3 sequence is 16 residues long. CDR3 nucleotides: TGTGCCAGCAGCGCCGGACTAGCGCAGAGCACAGATACGCAGTATTTT. Translated, it gives CASSAGLAQSTDTQYF.

The chain recombines TRBV12-3 or TRBV12-4 with TRBJ1-1; D is unclear. The V end was cut by 6 bases, the J end by 14 bases, with 19 bases between. This CDR3 is 12 amino acids long. CDR3 coding DNA: TGTGCCAGCAGAGAGAGCGAGGGATGGGCCTTCTTT. Its translation: CASRESEGWAFF.

The chain combines TRBV27 with TRBJ1-1, with a weak D call TRBD1 (6 bases). The V gene lost 7 bases and the J gene lost 5 bases, with 17 bases spanning the gap. In germline, CDR1 is MNHEY, CDR2 SMNVEV (reference sequence). This CDR3 has 14 amino acids. The CDR3 reads CASKPTGFGTEAFF. The DNA for the CDR3 is TGTGCCAGCAAACCTACAGGGTTCGGTACTGAAGCTTTCTTT.

The rearrangement uses TRBV10-2 and TRBJ1-4, with TRBD1 identical over 7 bases. V was pared by 2 bases and J by 2 bases, with 2 bases of the junction left unmatched. This CDR3 has 15 residues. Germline-derived CDR1 and CDR2 are WSHSY and SAAADI. CDR3: CASSEVTGTNEKLFF. Here the CDR3 DNA reads TGCGCCAGCAGTGAGGTGACAGGGACTAATGAAAAACTGTTTTTT.

In this sample, this clone turned up once. This chain links TRBV19 with TRBJ1-4; 7 nucleotides align to TRBD1. Trimming at V came to 1 base and at J to 5 bases, leaving 1 base not matched to a gene. CDR3 size: 14 residues. Germline CDR1 reads LNHDA; CDR2 reads SQIVND (reference sequence). CDR3 coding DNA: TGTGCCAGTAGTATAGGACAGGGAAATGAAAAACTGTTTTTT. The encoded protein is CASSIGQGNEKLFF. The full variable domain, its missing parts supplied by reference TRBV19 and TRBJ1-4, is DGGITQSPKYLFRKEGQNVTLSCEQNLNHDAMYWYRQDPGQGLRLIYYSQIVNDFQKGDIAEGYSVSREKKESFPLTVTSAQKNPTAFYLCASSIGQGNEKLFFGSGTQLSVL.

The chain couples TRBV5-4 to TRBJ2-7, with 10 bases identical to TRBD2. V shed 1 base and J 4 bases; nucleotides not matched to a gene: 5. From germline, CDR1 is SGHNT and CDR2 YYREEE (reference sequence). The CDR3 loop spans 15 amino acids. CDR3 region: CASSLRIAGGYEQYF. CDR3 sequence (DNA): TGTGCCAGCAGCTTGAGGATAGCGGGAGGTTACGAGCAGTACTTC. Variable domain in full (rest from reference TRBV5-4 and TRBJ2-7): ETGVTQSPTHLIKTRGQQVTLRCSSQSGHNTVSWYQQALGQGPQFIFQYYREEENGRGNFPPRFSGLQFPNYSSELNVNALELDDSALYLCASSLRIAGGYEQYFGPGTRLTVT.

The CDR3 DNA sequence: TGCGCCAGCAGTCAAAATACCGGACAGGGGAAAGGACAGCCCCAGCATTTT. Its translation is CASSQNTGQGKGQPQHF. The chain couples TRBV23-1 to TRBJ1-5; 9 positions agree with TRBD1. TRBV23-1 is an open reading frame, and its role is uncertain. The V and J ends lost 2 bases and 7 bases, in that order; junction bases with no gene match: 12. The CDR3 consists of 17 residues.

V is TRBV23-1 and J is TRBJ2-7; the D gene is possibly TRBD2 (6 bases). TRBV23-1 qualifies as an ORF whose function is uncertain. The CDR3 covers 15 residues. V lost 4 bases and J lost 4, with 17 bases in between. This chain's CDR3 is CASSLGLANPYEQYF. In DNA, the CDR3 is TGCGCCAGCAGTCTGGGACTCGCGAATCCGTACGAGCAGTACTTC.

V usage is TRBV6-5 and J usage is TRBJ2-1, with TRBD2 matching over 12 bases. Unmatched junction bases numbered 8, after V lost 2 bases and J lost 9 bases. Looked up from germline, CDR1 is MNHEY and CDR2 is SVGAGI. CDR3 size: 16 residues. The CDR3 DNA reads TGTGCCAGCAGTTACGAGACTAGCGGGAGCTTCGGTGAGCAGTTCTTC. It specifies CASSYETSGSFGEQFF.

V is TRBV19 and J is TRBJ2-4; D perhaps matches TRBD1 (6 bases). There are 14 residues in the CDR3. Trimming removed 5 bases from V and 6 bases from J, with 14 bases in between. The V gene's germline CDR1 is LNHDA and CDR2 SQIVND (reference sequence). The DNA of the CDR3 is TGTGCCAGTAGTGTCCCAGGGGCCGTAAACATTCAGTACTTC. As protein: CASSVPGAVNIQYF.

This chain uses TRBV28 with TRBJ1-4, with a tentative D call TRBD1 (6 bases). Germline CDR1 is MDHEN and CDR2 is SYDVKM. This CDR3 contains 14 residues. The V end lost 4 bases, the J end lost 8 bases, and 14 bases lay between the germline ends. The CDR3 region has the DNA TGTGCCAGCAGTTCCCCAGGGGCAGGGGAAAAACTGTTTTTT. This translates into CASSSPGAGEKLFF.

This clone was seen only once. The genes are TRBV2 and TRBJ2-7, with TRBD2 matching 8 bases. J gave up 5 bases and V 3 bases, and 6 bases lay outside the gene matches. The germline V gene encodes CDR1 SNHLY and CDR2 FYNNEI. CDR3 length equals 14 residues. The CDR3: CASSDAGGAHEQYF. CDR3 DNA: TGTGCCAGCAGTGATGCGGGAGGTGCCCACGAGCAGTACTTC.

This clone was observed once. This sequence joins TRBV27 and TRBJ1-1; D is undetermined. Between the trimmed V and J ends, which lost 5 bases and 5 bases, there was a span of 15 bases. From germline, CDR1 is MNHEY and CDR2 SMNVEV (reference sequence). This CDR3 comprises 14 residues. CDR3 residues: CASSEAPPRTEAFF. Written as DNA, the CDR3 is TGTGCCAGCAGTGAAGCCCCTCCGAGGACTGAAGCTTTCTTT.